A single T cell receptor beta chain is shown here with its context. This specimen belongs to a study of PD-1 blockade in mismatch repair-deficient tumors. Libraries were prepared by immunoSEQ multiplex PCR; TCRdb keeps only in-frame clonotypes and omits some of them. The sample comprises 30,000 to 45,000 clones, around four fifths of which are singletons, and approximately 0.98% rests with the top ten. The CDR3 runs 16 residues. Germline V gives CDR1 SGHDN, CDR2 FVKESK. J lost 8 bases, V lost 4 bases, and 12 bases had no gene match. This sample comprised PBMCs, obtained around 40 weeks after starting pembrolizumab. The TCR originated in an adult with mismatch repair-deficient cancer. The chain combines TRBV14 with TRBJ1-4; 8 nucleotides match TRBD1. The CDR3 DNA follows: TGTGCCAGCAGCCCGTCGTTGGGACAGGCCGGAGAAAAACTGTTTTTT. It specifies CASSPSLGQAGEKLFF.